A selection of T cell receptor beta chains follows, all from one sample in a study of T cell responses to AZD1222 COVID-19 vaccine. The assay was immunoSEQ multiplex PCR, and TCRdb's table has in-frame clones only and misses some. The sample consists of around 96,000 clones, roughly 84% of them appearing once. The specimen comprised peripheral blood, sampled on day 0 of AZD1222 vaccination. The receptor source for this set is an adult in good health. The CDR3 runs from the conserved cysteine through the conserved F or W. The D gene is left open where the match is weak. A clone size is listed for some rows: how often the clone was seen (once, few, many), or a class if it is expanded.

D	size	V	J	CDR3	DNA
TRBD1	NA	TRBV28	TRBJ2-7	CASSSPQGRMGEQYF	TGTGCCAGCAGTTCACCACAGGGGAGAATGGGTGAGCAGTACTTC
NA	NA	TRBV5-1	TRBJ1-2	CASSLREANYGYTF	TGCGCCAGCAGCTTACGGGAAGCTAACTATGGCTACACCTTC
NA	NA	TRBV10-3	TRBJ2-1	CAISEHGNNEQFF	TGTGCCATCAGTGAGCACGGAAATAATGAGCAGTTCTTC
NA	NA	TRBV2	TRBJ2-5	CASRDAGRETQYF	TGTGCCAGCAGAGATGCGGGACGAGAGACCCAGTACTTC
NA	NA	TRBV19	TRBJ2-7	CASKNPRTPYEQYF	TGTGCCAGTAAGAACCCCAGAACTCCCTACGAGCAGTACTTC
NA	NA	TRBV7-8	TRBJ2-7	CASSLVGGSMAYEQYF	TGTGCCAGCAGCTTAGTGGGCGGATCGATGGCCTACGAGCAGTACTTC
NA	NA	TRBV27	TRBJ1-5	CASSWGEEQPQHF	TGTGCCAGCAGTTGGGGGGAGGAGCAGCCCCAGCATTTT
NA	NA	TRBV5-6	TRBJ1-5	CASSRLQNQPQHF	TGTGCCAGCAGTCGTTTACAGAATCAGCCCCAGCATTTT
TRBD1	NA	TRBV7-8	TRBJ1-5	CASSQTGGDNQPQHF	TGTGCCAGCAGCCAAACAGGGGGTGACAATCAGCCCCAGCATTTT
TRBD1	NA	TRBV27	TRBJ2-6	CASSTGAGANVLTF	TGTGCCAGCAGTACAGGGGCCGGGGCCAACGTCCTGACTTTC
NA	NA	TRBV28	TRBJ1-5	CASRGVTQPQHF	TGTGCCAGCAGGGGGGTCACACAGCCCCAGCATTTT
NA	NA	TRBV19	TRBJ1-2	CASRQGSWGYTF	TGTGCCAGTAGGCAGGGAAGTTGGGGCTACACCTTC
NA	NA	TRBV7-9	TRBJ2-7	CASSYRAAVTYEQYF	TGTGCCAGCAGCTACCGGGCGGCTGTTACTTACGAGCAGTACTTC
NA	NA	TRBV4-1	TRBJ2-5	CASSQVNLGFPETQYF	TGCGCCAGCAGCCAAGTGAATTTAGGGTTTCCAGAGACCCAGTACTTC
NA	NA	TRBV6-6	TRBJ1-1	CASSPVGGMNTEAFF	TGTGCCAGCAGTCCTGTGGGCGGAATGAACACTGAAGCTTTCTTT
TRBD1	NA	TRBV19	TRBJ1-6	CASSVTGGSYNSPLHF	TGTGCCAGTAGTGTTACAGGGGGCTCCTATAATTCACCCCTCCACTTT
NA	NA	TRBV6-1	TRBJ1-6	CASSARTDLYNSPLHF	TGTGCCAGCAGTGCCCGGACGGATCTCTATAATTCACCCCTCCACTTT
NA	NA	TRBV28	TRBJ2-4	CASSFSGDMSIQYF	TGTGCCAGCAGTTTCTCCGGGGACATGTCCATTCAGTACTTC
NA	NA	TRBV24-1	TRBJ2-7	CATSDFGDEQYF	TGTGCCACCAGTGACTTCGGGGACGAGCAGTACTTC
NA	once	TRBV4-1	TRBJ1-5	CASSQGGDSNQPQHF	TGCGCCAGCAGCCAAGGAGGGGATAGCAATCAGCCCCAGCATTTT
NA	once	TRBV3-1/TRBV3-2	TRBJ1-3	CASSQAENTIYF	TGTGCCAGCAGCCAAGCTGAAAACACCATATATTTT
TRBD1	NA	TRBV7-9	TRBJ1-4	CASSSPTGVYEKLFF	TGTGCCAGCAGCTCGCCGACAGGGGTTTATGAAAAACTGTTTTTT
TRBD1	NA	TRBV6-1	TRBJ1-2	CASSGDSSGYTF	TGTGCCAGCAGTGGGGACAGCTCTGGCTACACCTTC
NA	NA	TRBV11-3	TRBJ1-1	CASSRDGAEAFF	TGTGCCAGCAGCAGAGATGGGGCGGAAGCTTTCTTT
NA	NA	TRBV5-1	TRBJ2-2	CASKVWRETAGELFF	TGCGCCAGCAAGGTCTGGAGGGAGACCGCCGGGGAGCTGTTTTTT
NA	once	TRBV6-5	TRBJ1-2	CASSFQGNYGYTF	TGTGCCAGCAGTTTCCAGGGGAACTATGGCTACACCTTC
NA	NA	TRBV2	TRBJ2-2	CASSEASLLVRELFF	TGTGCCAGCAGTGAAGCTAGCCTCCTCGTCCGGGAGCTGTTTTTT
NA	NA	TRBV9	TRBJ1-3	CASSASQLYSGNTIYF	TGTGCCAGCAGCGCTTCCCAACTCTACTCTGGAAACACCATATATTTT
TRBD2	NA	TRBV7-2	TRBJ2-3	CASSLAGRRGVGDTQYF	TGTGCCAGCAGCTTAGCTGGGCGGCGGGGGGTTGGAGATACGCAGTATTTT
TRBD1	NA	TRBV6-5	TRBJ1-2	CASTNRGGQGYTF	TGTGCCAGCACCAACAGGGGAGGGCAAGGCTACACCTTC
NA	NA	TRBV5-1	TRBJ2-1	CASSLEDYQYNEQFF	TGCGCCAGCAGCTTGGAAGACTACCAGTACAATGAGCAGTTCTTC
NA	NA	TRBV5-1	TRBJ1-2	CASSLTSTYGYTF	TGCGCCAGCAGCTTGACGTCCACCTATGGCTACACCTTC